A selection of T cell receptor beta chains follows, all from one sample in a study of radiotherapy plus CTLA-4 blockade in lung cancer. TCRdb keeps only in-frame clones here, not all; method: immunoSEQ multiplex PCR. The sample comprises about 31,000 clones, more than 75% of which are singletons, and roughly 8% rests with the top ten. The specimen comprised peripheral blood, sampled from a patient treated with radiotherapy plus ipilimumab. The receptors come from a human donor with non-small cell lung cancer who had stable disease on radiotherapy plus ipilimumab. CDR3s include the opening cysteine and the closing phenylalanine or tryptophan. D genes are given only for firm matches. Clone size appears in some rows only: once, few, many, or a class for an expanded clone.

>-|TRBJ2-1|TRBD1|TRBV7-9
CASSLEGARYNEQFF
TGTGCCAGCAGCTTAGAGGGGGCTCGGTACAATGAGCAGTTCTTC
>-|TRBJ2-2|-|TRBV5-8
CASSLGPSANTGELFF
TGTGCCAGCAGCTTGGGGCCTTCAGCGAACACCGGGGAGCTGTTTTTT
>-|TRBJ1-5|-|TRBV18
CASSPPNGQPQHF
TGTGCCAGCTCACCCCCGAACGGGCAGCCCCAGCATTTT
>-|TRBJ1-4|TRBD1|TRBV6-5
CARETGVEEKLFF
TGTGCCAGGGAGACAGGGGTAGAGGAAAAACTGTTTTTT
>-|TRBJ1-2|-|TRBV4-2
CASSQSGYGYTF
TGTGCCAGCAGCCAATCCGGTTATGGCTACACCTTC
>few|TRBJ1-2|TRBD1|TRBV5-1
CASGRDLQGAYGYTF
TGCGCCAGCGGCAGAGATTTACAGGGGGCGTATGGCTACACCTTC
>-|TRBJ1-2|-|TRBV6-5
CASSSVSGGYGYTF
TGTGCCAGCAGTTCCGTTTCTGGGGGCTATGGCTACACCTTC
>-|TRBJ1-4|-|TRBV30
CACPGEGGGEKLFF
TGTGCCTGCCCCGGGGAAGGGGGAGGAGAAAAACTGTTTTTT
>-|TRBJ2-2|-|TRBV5-1
CASSLAPGGTGELFF
TGCGCCAGCAGCTTGGCTCCGGGTGGCACCGGGGAGCTGTTTTTT
>-|TRBJ2-6|TRBD1|TRBV19
CASRDRGFSGANVLTF
TGTGCCAGCCGGGACAGAGGGTTCTCTGGGGCCAACGTCCTGACTTTC
>-|TRBJ2-4|-|TRBV5-6
CASSFGQPGNIQYF
TGTGCCAGCAGCTTCGGTCAGCCTGGAAACATTCAGTACTTC
>once|TRBJ2-1|-|TRBV11-3
CASSSPGANEQFF
TGTGCCAGCAGCTCCCCCGGGGCCAATGAGCAGTTCTTC
>-|TRBJ1-6|-|TRBV11-2
CASSLGNRAPSPLHF
TGTGCCAGCAGCTTAGGAAACAGGGCCCCCTCACCCCTCCACTTT
>few|TRBJ1-1|-|TRBV6-6
CASSNRVKDGTEAFF
TGTGCCAGCAGTAACAGGGTAAAAGATGGCACTGAAGCTTTCTTT
>few|TRBJ1-4|TRBD1|TRBV18
CASSPDRANEKLFF
TGTGCCAGCTCACCCGACAGGGCGAATGAAAAACTGTTTTTT
>-|TRBJ1-3|-|TRBV10-3
CAISPVSLRSGNTIYF
TGTGCCATCAGTCCTGTCTCCCTTCGCTCTGGAAACACCATATATTTT
>-|TRBJ1-5|-|TRBV6-1
CASRKGITSNQPQHF
TGTGCCAGCAGGAAAGGCATAACTAGCAATCAGCCCCAGCATTTT
>-|TRBJ1-1|TRBD1|TRBV7-3
CASSRAGGTTEAFF
TGTGCCAGCAGCAGAGCAGGGGGCACCACTGAAGCTTTCTTT
>-|TRBJ2-1|TRBD1|TRBV11-2
CASSFKGGQAGEQFF
TGTGCCAGCAGCTTCAAGGGGGGACAGGCCGGTGAGCAGTTCTTC
>-|TRBJ1-4|-|TRBV18
CASSPSLANEKLFF
TGTGCCAGCTCACCCAGCCTGGCTAATGAAAAACTGTTTTTT
>-|TRBJ1-1|TRBD1|TRBV27
CASSSRGLTEAFF
TGTGCCAGCAGTTCCAGGGGGCTGACTGAAGCTTTCTTT
>few|TRBJ1-6|-|TRBV5-1
CASRLERGGMNSPLHF
TGCGCCAGCCGCCTGGAGAGAGGGGGGATGAATTCACCCCTCCACTTT
>few|TRBJ1-1|-|TRBV10-3
CAIRAGSTEAFF
TGTGCCATCAGGGCAGGGTCGACTGAAGCTTTCTTT
>once|TRBJ1-6|-|TRBV11-2
CASSLQTTNAPLHF
TGTGCCAGCAGCTTACAAACCACGAATGCACCCCTCCACTTT
>-|TRBJ2-3|TRBD1|TRBV7-9
CASSPGTGTTDTQYF
TGTGCCAGCAGCCCCGGGACAGGGACCACAGATACGCAGTATTTT
>-|TRBJ1-1|-|TRBV7-2
CASSRAENTEAFF
TGTGCCAGCAGCCGGGCGGAGAACACTGAAGCTTTCTTT
>medium-sized|TRBJ1-4|TRBD1|TRBV6-6
CASILGTGHEKLFF
TGTGCCAGCATTCTCGGGACAGGGCATGAAAAACTGTTTTTT
>-|TRBJ1-5|-|TRBV27
CASSPWGGSNQPQHF
TGTGCCAGCAGCCCCTGGGGGGGAAGCAATCAGCCCCAGCATTTT
>-|TRBJ2-7|TRBD1|TRBV18
CASSLPKGTASYEQYF
TGTGCCAGCTCACTACCGAAGGGGACAGCATCCTACGAGCAGTACTTC
>-|TRBJ2-3|-|TRBV10-1
CASSRDFSTDTQYF
TGCGCCAGCAGCCGGGACTTTAGCACAGATACGCAGTATTTT
>-|TRBJ2-1|-|TRBV9
CASSSTRPNSYNEQFF
TGTGCCAGCAGCTCGACTAGGCCCAACTCCTACAATGAGCAGTTCTTC